This T cell receptor beta chain was observed in a study of monozygotic twins with cystic fibrosis. Overall study findings and caveats: The repertoire was suggested to be naive-dominated, clonality median roughly 0.0093. V usage most resembled the co-twin in 13 of 16 pairs. Unrelated CF individuals shared fewer identical clonotypes than monozygotic CF twins.

The table came from immunoSEQ multiplex PCR; TCRdb's copy has only in-frame clones and leaves some out. The sample has 30,000 to 35,000 clones, under 70% seen once. This clone was seen a handful of times. Its antigen remains unidentified. Germline V gene lookup returns CDR1 SQVTM and CDR2 ANQGSEA. The CDR3 consists of 12 residues. Trimming removed 6 bases at V and 4 bases at J, with 12 bases between. The sequenced sample consisted of blood. This clonotype was obtained from a girl aged 10 to 17 with cystic fibrosis. The chain links TRBV29-1 to TRBJ1-1; D is perhaps TRBD1 (5 bases). CDR3 sequence reads: CSVHGAVTEAFF. The CDR3 coding sequence is TGCAGCGTGCACGGGGCAGTCACTGAAGCTTTCTTT. The full variable domain, its missing parts supplied by reference TRBV29-1 and TRBJ1-1, is SAVISQKPSRDICQRGTSLTIQCQVDSQVTMMFWYRQQPGQSLTLIATANQGSEATYESGFVIDKFPISRPNLTFSTLTVSNMSPEDSSIYLCSVHGAVTEAFFGQGTRLTVV.